This entry lists 20 T cell receptor beta chains sequenced from one sample in a study of blood T cell repertoires in COVID-19. Sequencing used immunoSEQ multiplex PCR; TCRdb keeps in-frame clones, though not all of them. The sample carries some 52,000 clones, roughly 87% recorded once. Sequenced: peripheral blood. The receptors come from a human donor in a cohort sampled during active COVID-19.

The V gene is TRBV29-1, the J gene TRBJ2-5, with no clear D. The CDR3 is made up of 17 amino acids. Germline V CDR1 and CDR2: SQVTM, ANQGSEA. The V end was cut by 4 bases, the J end by 0 bases, with 21 bases between. The CDR3: CSVVLLRPVEYQETQYF. The CDR3 nucleotides are TGCAGCGTTGTGTTACTACGGCCCGTAGAGTACCAAGAGACCCAGTACTTC.

This clone has just a few counts. The chain carries TRBV6-2 or TRBV6-3 and TRBJ1-3, with unresolved D. This CDR3 has 12 residues. Germline CDR1 MNHEY, CDR2 SVGEGT. V lost 3 bases and J lost 3, with 3 bases in between. CDR3 loop: CASSYNGNTIYF. As DNA, the CDR3 is TGTGCCAGCAGTTATAATGGAAACACCATATATTTT.

V gene TRBV5-1 combines with J gene TRBJ2-3; 13 bases are shared with TRBD2. After removal of 5 bases from V and 3 bases from J, the junction contained 6 bases not matched to a gene. CDR1 SGHRS and CDR2 YFSETQ come from the germline V gene. CDR3 length: 16 residues. The CDR3 nucleotides read TGCGCCAGCAGTCCTGGACTAGCGGGAGTGACAGATACGCAGTATTTT. It encodes CASSPGLAGVTDTQYF. Drawing the rest from reference TRBV5-1 and TRBJ2-3, the complete variable domain is KAGVTQTPRYLIKTRGQQVTLSCSPISGHRSVSWYQQTPGQGLQFLFEYFSETQRNKGNFPGRFSGRQFSNSRSEMNVSTLELGDSALYLCASSPGLAGVTDTQYFGPGTRLTVL.

The rearrangement links TRBV5-1 to TRBJ2-7; 10 bases are shared with TRBD2. J gave up 4 bases and V 0 bases, and 1 base lay outside the gene matches. The CDR3 is 14 amino acids. Germline CDR1 SGHRS, CDR2 YFSETQ. CDR3 DNA: TGCGCCAGCAGCTTGGAACTAGCGGGGTACGAGCAGTACTTC. Its protein is CASSLELAGYEQYF.

The chain is built from TRBV20-1 and TRBJ2-3; 8 positions match TRBD2. This CDR3 comprises 16 residues. CDR1 and CDR2 from the germline V gene are DFQATT and SNEGSKA (reference sequence). V gave up 3 bases and J gave up 2 bases; unmatched junction bases: 10. The CDR3 nucleotides are TGCAGTGCTAGTAGGGTCGCTAGCGGGTTCACAGATACGCAGTATTTT. It encodes CSASRVASGFTDTQYF.

The V call is TRBV18, the J call TRBJ1-2; TRBD1 is a possible D gene (5 bases). Trimming stripped 4 bases from V and 3 bases from J, with 18 bases between. The germline CDR1 and CDR2 sequences are KGHSH and LQKENI. CDR3 size: 16 residues. CDR3: CASSQQSGGVDYGYTF. The DNA of the CDR3 is TGTGCCAGCTCACAACAATCGGGAGGGGTTGACTATGGCTACACCTTC. The complete variable domain, with remaining parts taken from reference TRBV18 and TRBJ1-2, reads NAGVMQNPRHLVRRRGQEARLRCSPMKGHSHVYWYRQLPEEGLKFMVYLQKENIIDESGMPKERFSAEFPKEGPSILRIQQVVRGDSAAYFCASSQQSGGVDYGYTFGSGTRLTVV.

The chain carries TRBV7-9 and TRBJ1-1, with no clear D. Trimming left V 5 bases short and J 5 bases short, with 12 bases between. CDR3 size: 13 residues. The germline V gene has CDR1 SEHNR and CDR2 FQNEAQ (reference sequence). CDR3: CASSPPSRTEAFF. The CDR3 DNA is TGTGCCAGCAGCCCACCATCTCGGACTGAAGCTTTCTTT.

V usage is TRBV3-1 (or the pseudogene TRBV3-2) and J usage is TRBJ1-5; D possibly corresponds to TRBD1 (6 bases). Trimming cost V 4 bases and J 6 bases, with 19 bases left between them. The V gene's germline CDR1 is LGHDT and CDR2 YNNKEL (reference sequence). The CDR3 extends over 16 amino acids. Here the CDR3 reads CASSPRGGRGVQPQHF. CDR3 nucleotides: TGTGCCAGCAGCCCGCGGGGGGGCAGGGGAGTTCAGCCCCAGCATTTT.

The J gene is TRBJ1-6, the V gene TRBV6-5; 8 nucleotides agree with TRBD1. Trimming took 8 bases from V and 5 from J; bases not matched to a gene: 8. In germline, CDR1 is MNHEY, CDR2 SVGAGI. The CDR3 loop spans 15 amino acids. The CDR3: CASGTNRGNNSPLHF. CDR3 sequence (DNA): TGTGCCAGCGGGACAAACAGGGGGAATAATTCACCCCTCCACTTT.

The V gene is TRBV7-6, the J gene TRBJ2-1; TRBD1 might be the D (6 bases). This CDR3 spans 16 amino acids. V was shortened by 5 bases and J by 4 bases, with 18 bases between the two germline ends. CDR1 SGHVS and CDR2 FNYEAQ come from the germline V gene. CDR3 sequence (DNA): TGTGCCAGCAGCACACGAACCCTGGACAGTTACAATGAGCAGTTCTTC. Its translation: CASSTRTLDSYNEQFF.

V and J are TRBV10-2 and TRBJ1-1; D gene unclear. The CDR3 consists of 14 residues. V lost 2 bases and J lost 1, with 8 bases in between. The germline CDR1 and CDR2 sequences are WSHSY and SAAADI. CDR3 in DNA: TGCGCCAGCAGTGAGCCGACATCGAACACTGAAGCTTTCTTT. Its translation is CASSEPTSNTEAFF.

The V call is TRBV19, the J call TRBJ2-1, with 12 bases fitting TRBD2. This CDR3 region has 16 residues. J lost 4 bases, V lost 7 bases, and 8 bases had no gene match. Germline CDR1 LNHDA, CDR2 SQIVND (reference sequence). For the CDR3, the DNA is TGTGCCAGTAAAAGACTAGCGGGAGACTTATACAATGAGCAGTTCTTC. It codes for CASKRLAGDLYNEQFF.

The chain uses TRBV19 and TRBJ2-2; a weak D match, TRBD2 (6 bases). Deletions cut 8 bases from V and 2 bases from J, with 12 bases between. The CDR3 extends over 14 amino acids. Germline CDR1 is LNHDA and CDR2 is SQIVND (reference sequence). In DNA, the CDR3 is TGTGCCAGTTCCCGGGACTTAAACACCGGGGAGCTGTTTTTT. Protein sequence: CASSRDLNTGELFF.

The chain employs TRBV24-1 and TRBJ2-1; D is uncertain. The CDR3 loop spans 11 amino acids. The ends were cut back, 6 bases at V and 5 bases at J, with 4 bases in the middle. From germline, CDR1 is KGHDR and CDR2 SFDVKD. CDR3: CATSFDNEQFF. Written as DNA, the CDR3 is TGTGCCACCAGTTTCGACAATGAGCAGTTCTTC.

The CDR3 DNA follows: TGTGCCAGCAGCTTAGCGCCAGGGCCGAACTCCTACGAGCAGTACTTC. It translates to CASSLAPGPNSYEQYF. V usage is TRBV11-2 and J usage is TRBJ2-7, with a tentative D call TRBD1 (5 bases). The length of the CDR3 is 16 residues. Germline V gives CDR1 SGHAT, CDR2 FQNNGV. The V end was cut by 1 base, the J end by 0 bases, with 13 bases between.

The chain joins TRBV2 to TRBJ1-5; 9 positions match TRBD1. Germline-derived CDR1 and CDR2 are SNHLY and FYNNEI. This CDR3 is built from 15 residues. The V segment lost 6 bases and the J segment 3 bases; nucleotides outside the gene matches: 6. CDR3: CASRVGQGPNQPQHF. The DNA of the CDR3 is TGTGCCAGCAGGGTGGGACAGGGCCCCAATCAGCCCCAGCATTTT.

This clone was detected only once. The gene calls are TRBV7-2 and TRBJ1-1; D uncertain. Germline CDR1 SGHTA, CDR2 FQGNSA. V gave up 5 bases and J gave up 7 bases, with 14 bases separating them. The CDR3 has 13 residues. The CDR3 protein is CASSPIGGNEAFF. The DNA of the CDR3 is TGTGCCAGCAGCCCCATCGGCGGAAATGAAGCTTTCTTT.

The chain couples TRBV7-8 to TRBJ1-4; D remains unclear. V was shortened by 5 bases and J by 3 bases, with 13 bases between the two germline ends. In germline, CDR1 is SGHVS, CDR2 FQNEAQ. The CDR3 has 15 residues. The CDR3: CASSDRIAANEKLFF. The CDR3 DNA sequence: TGTGCCAGCAGCGATAGAATAGCGGCTAATGAAAAACTGTTTTTT.

The chain has TRBV6-2 or TRBV6-3 and TRBJ2-7, with a weak D call TRBD1 (6 bases). The CDR3 runs to 14 residues. Trimming cost V 5 bases and J 6 bases, with 17 bases left between them. The germline CDR1 and CDR2 sequences are MNHEY and SVGEGT. The CDR3 protein is CASSLDSFRAEQYF. In DNA, the CDR3 is TGTGCCAGCAGTCTGGACAGTTTTAGGGCCGAGCAGTACTTC.

The chain carries TRBV6-5 and TRBJ1-1; D is unclear. The CDR3 sequence is 15 residues long. In germline, CDR1 is MNHEY, CDR2 SVGAGI. V lost 6 bases, J lost 0 bases, and 14 bases lay in between. The CDR3 reads CASRREWSMNTEAFF. Written as DNA, the CDR3 is TGTGCCAGCAGGAGGGAGTGGTCGATGAACACTGAAGCTTTCTTT.